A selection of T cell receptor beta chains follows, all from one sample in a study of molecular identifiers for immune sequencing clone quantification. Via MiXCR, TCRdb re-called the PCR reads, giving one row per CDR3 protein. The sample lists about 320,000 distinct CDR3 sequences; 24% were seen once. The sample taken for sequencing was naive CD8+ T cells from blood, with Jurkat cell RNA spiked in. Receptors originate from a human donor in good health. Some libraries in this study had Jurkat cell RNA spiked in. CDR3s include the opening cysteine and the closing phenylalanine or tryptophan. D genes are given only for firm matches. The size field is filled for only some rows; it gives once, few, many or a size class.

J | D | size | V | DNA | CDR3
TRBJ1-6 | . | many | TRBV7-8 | TGTGCCAGCAGCTTAGGACATCTTTATTCACCCCTCCACTTT | CASSLGHLYSPLHF
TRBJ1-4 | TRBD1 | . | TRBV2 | TGTGCCAGCAGCGCCAATATAGACAGGGCACCTGAAAAACTGTTTTTT | CASSANIDRAPEKLFF
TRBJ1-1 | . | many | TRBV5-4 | TGTGCCAGCAGCATGGAACAGGGAGGCTTAACTGAAGCTTTCTTT | CASSMEQGGLTEAFF
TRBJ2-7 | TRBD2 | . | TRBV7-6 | TGTGCCAGCAGCCCCCATAGCGGGACGGACGGCGAGCAGTACTTC | CASSPHSGTDGEQYF
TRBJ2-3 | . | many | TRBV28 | TGTGCCAGCAGTTTATCCTCAGGGTCAGATACGCAGTATTTT | CASSLSSGSDTQYF
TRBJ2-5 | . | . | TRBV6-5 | TGTGCCAGCAGTTCCATGGGACGGATACAAGAGACCCAGTACTTC | CASSSMGRIQETQYF
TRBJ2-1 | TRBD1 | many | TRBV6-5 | TGTGCCAGCAGTTACTCGTACGGACAGGGTATTGAGCAGTTCTTC | CASSYSYGQGIEQFF
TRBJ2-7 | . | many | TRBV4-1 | TGCGCCAGCAGCCAAGAGATTGCGACAGCCAACAAGGTCTTC | CASSQEIATANKVF
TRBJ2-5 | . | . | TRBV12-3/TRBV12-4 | TGTGCCAGCACAAAAACACAAGAGCCCCAGTCCTTC | CASTKTQEPQSF
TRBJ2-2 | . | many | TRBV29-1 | TGCAGCGTTCCCCAGGGCACCGGGGAGCTGTTTTTT | CSVPQGTGELFF
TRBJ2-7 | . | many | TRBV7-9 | TGTGCCAGCAGCCCAATTCCGGGGGAGCAGTACTTC | CASSPIPGEQYF
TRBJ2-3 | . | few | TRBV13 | TGTGCCAGCAGCTTAACATCAGATACGCAGTATTTT | CASSLTSDTQYF
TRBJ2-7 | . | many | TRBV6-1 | TGTGCCAGCAGTGAAAGTTGGGGAAACTACGAGCAGTACTTC | CASSESWGNYEQYF
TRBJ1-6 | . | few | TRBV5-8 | TGTGCCAGCAGCTTAGGCGGGACCGACAGACCCCTCCACTTT | CASSLGGTDRPLHF
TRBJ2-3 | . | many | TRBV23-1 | TGCGCCAGCACCCTAAGATGCGGTACACGAAGCACAGATACGCAGTATTTT | CASTLRCGTRSTDTQYF
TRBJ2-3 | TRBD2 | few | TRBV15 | TGTGCCACCAGCAGAAGACTAGCGGGGAGCACAGATACGCAGTATTTT | CATSRRLAGSTDTQYF
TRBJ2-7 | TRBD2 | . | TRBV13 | TGTGCCAGCAGCCTACTAAACCCGGGACTAGCGGGAGTAGAGGTCCACGAGCAGTACTTC | CASSLLNPGLAGVEVHEQYF
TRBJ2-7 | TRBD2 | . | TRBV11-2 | TGTGCCAGCAGCCAAGTAGCGGGGGGCCCCTACGAGCAGTACTTC | CASSQVAGGPYEQYF
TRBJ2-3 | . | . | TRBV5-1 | TGCGCCAGCAGCTTGGCAGGGGCCCCTCCAGATACGCAGTATTTT | CASSLAGAPPDTQYF
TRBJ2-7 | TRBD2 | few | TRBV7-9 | TGTGCCAGCAGCTTGCTCGGGGGGGCTGGCGAGCAGTACTTC | CASSLLGGAGEQYF
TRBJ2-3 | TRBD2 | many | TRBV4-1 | TGCGCCAGCAGCCACACTAGCGCCTCCACAGATACGCAGTATTTT | CASSHTSASTDTQYF
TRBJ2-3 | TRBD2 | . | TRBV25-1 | TGTGCCAGCAAGTTAGTAGCGGGAGGAAGAGATACACAGTATTTT | CASKLVAGGRDTQYF
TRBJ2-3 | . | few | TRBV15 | TGTGCCACCAGCAATCCGGGAATCACGCAGTATTTT | CATSNPGITQYF
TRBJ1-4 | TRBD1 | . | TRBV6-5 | TGTGCCCGCAGGGCGGGGCCAGGGGGTGAAAAACTGTTTTTT | CARRAGPGGEKLFF
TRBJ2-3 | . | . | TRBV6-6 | TGTGCCAGCAGTTACTCACCACGGTACGGGGACGCCCCAGATACGCAGTATTTT | CASSYSPRYGDAPDTQYF
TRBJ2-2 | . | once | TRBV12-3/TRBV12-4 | TGTGCCAGCAGTTCAAACACCGGGGAGCCGTTTTTT | CASSSNTGEPFF
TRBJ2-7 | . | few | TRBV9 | TGTGCCAGCAGCGCCGGGGAATACTCGGGGATCTACGAGCAGTACTTC | CASSAGEYSGIYEQYF
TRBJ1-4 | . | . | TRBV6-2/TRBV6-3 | TGTGCCAGCAGCCCCCCGGATGGCGCTTATAATGAAAAACTGTTTTTT | CASSPPDGAYNEKLFF
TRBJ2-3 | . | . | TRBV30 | TGTGCCTGGAGTGAATCCCCGCTAGCTGGGACTGTAGATACGCAGTATTTT | CAWSESPLAGTVDTQYF
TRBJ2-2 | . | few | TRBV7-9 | TGTGCCAGCAGCCCCAACTCTTGGACCGAAATGAACACCGGGGAGCTGTTTTTT | CASSPNSWTEMNTGELFF
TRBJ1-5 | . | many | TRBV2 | TGTGCCAGCAGTGAAGCGCTTAAGGCACTAAATCAGCCCCAGCATTTT | CASSEALKALNQPQHF
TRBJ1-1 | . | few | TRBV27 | TGTGCCAGCAGCCTTGGAGCTGGAGGGGAAGCTTTCTTT | CASSLGAGGEAFF
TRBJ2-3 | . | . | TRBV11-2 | TGTGCCAGCAGCCCTAGTAGGGACACACTCCCAGATACGCAGTATTTT | CASSPSRDTLPDTQYF
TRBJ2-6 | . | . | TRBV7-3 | TGTGCCAGCAGCCCCGGGAACTCTGGGGCCAACGTCCTGACTTTC | CASSPGNSGANVLTF
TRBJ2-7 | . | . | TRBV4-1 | TGCGCCAGCAGCCAAGTTCTTACAGGGATCTACGAGCAGTACTTC | CASSQVLTGIYEQYF
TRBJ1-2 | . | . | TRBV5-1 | TGCGCCAGCAGCGGGAGGGATTACCGCTATGGCTACACCTTC | CASSGRDYRYGYTF
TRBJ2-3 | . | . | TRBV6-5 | TGTGCCACTTCTTTGGTGGGGTCCCAAGATACGCAGTATTTT | CATSLVGSQDTQYF
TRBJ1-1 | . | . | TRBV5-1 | TGCGCCAGCAGCACTGAAAGGGTCCCTGAAGCTTTCTTT | CASSTERVPEAFF
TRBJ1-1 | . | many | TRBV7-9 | TGTGCCAGCAGCTTAGGTGACACTCTAAGGGGAGCTTTCTTT | CASSLGDTLRGAFF
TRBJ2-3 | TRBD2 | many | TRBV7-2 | TGTGCCAGCAGCTTTACTAGCGGGGGGGGCACAGATACGCAGTATTTT | CASSFTSGGGTDTQYF
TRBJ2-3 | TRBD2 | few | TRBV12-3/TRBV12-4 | TGTGCCAGCAGTCCCAGACTAGCGGTTAGCACAGATACGCAGTATTTT | CASSPRLAVSTDTQYF
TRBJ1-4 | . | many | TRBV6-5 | TGTGCCAGCAGTCCTCGTAGAGGGTGGAGTGAAAAACTGTTTTTT | CASSPRRGWSEKLFF
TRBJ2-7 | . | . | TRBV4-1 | TGCGCCAGCAGCCAAGAGGCAGGGTATAGCTACGAGCAGAACTTC | CASSQEAGYSYEQNF
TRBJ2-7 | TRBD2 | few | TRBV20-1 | TGCAGTGCTAGAGCCCCTAGCGGGAGTTACGAGCAGTACTTC | CSARAPSGSYEQYF
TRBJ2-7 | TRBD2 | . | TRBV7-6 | TGTGCCAGCAGCCCGCGGGCTAGCGGGGGGGTTCTTGCGCAGTGCTTC | CASSPRASGGVLAQCF
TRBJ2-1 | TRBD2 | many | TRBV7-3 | TGTGCCAGCAGCTCAGGCGCTAGCGGGGGTGAGCAGTTCTTC | CASSSGASGGEQFF
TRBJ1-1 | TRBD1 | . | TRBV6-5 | TGTGCCAGCAGTTACTCCTGGACAGGGCACGGTTTGAACACTGAAGCTTTCTTT | CASSYSWTGHGLNTEAFF
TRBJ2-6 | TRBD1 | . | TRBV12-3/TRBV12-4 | TGTGCCAGCAGCAAGGATAGGGGACAGGGTCCCGACCCTGGGGCCAACGTCCTGACTTTC | CASSKDRGQGPDPGANVLTF
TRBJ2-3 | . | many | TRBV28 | TGTGCCAGCAGTTTAGAGGGACCGACGAATACGCAGTATTTT | CASSLEGPTNTQYF
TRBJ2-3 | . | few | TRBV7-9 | TGTGCCAGCAGCCTCGTTGGGTTGGTAAGCACAGATACGCAGTATTTT | CASSLVGLVSTDTQYF
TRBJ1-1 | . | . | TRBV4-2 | TGTGCCAGCAGCCAAGCGGAAATGAACACTGAAGCTTTCTTT | CASSQAEMNTEAFF
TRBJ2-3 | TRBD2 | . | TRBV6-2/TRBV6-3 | TGTGCCAGCAGTTACTCGCTGACTAGCGACCATAACACAGATACGCAGTATTTT | CASSYSLTSDHNTDTQYF
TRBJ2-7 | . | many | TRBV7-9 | TGTGCCAGCAGCTCCACCGGGCTATCGCCGGCGCATGCGGCCGAGCAGTACTTC | CASSSTGLSPAHAAEQYF